This T cell receptor beta chain was captured by sequencing in a study of OX40 agonist ivuxolimab in advanced cancers. This CDR3 contains 15 residues. Germline V gene lookup returns CDR1 MNHEY and CDR2 SMNVEV (reference sequence). Trimming removed 6 bases from V and 0 bases from J, with 14 bases in between. Generated by immunoSEQ multiplex PCR, the TCRdb table keeps only in-frame clones and is missing some. Here the sample spans tens of thousands of clones, roughly 94% being singletons. This TCR derives from an adult with an advanced solid tumor such as melanoma, head and neck, liver or kidney cancer. The V and J genes are TRBV27 and TRBJ1-1, with D possibly being TRBD1 (5 bases). The input for sequencing was CD4+ or CD8+ T cells sorted from blood, taken in a trial of the OX40 agonist ivuxolimab. Here the CDR3 reads CASRRAGRLNTEAFF. CDR3 coding DNA: TGTGCCAGCAGACGAGCGGGACGATTGAACACTGAAGCTTTCTTT.